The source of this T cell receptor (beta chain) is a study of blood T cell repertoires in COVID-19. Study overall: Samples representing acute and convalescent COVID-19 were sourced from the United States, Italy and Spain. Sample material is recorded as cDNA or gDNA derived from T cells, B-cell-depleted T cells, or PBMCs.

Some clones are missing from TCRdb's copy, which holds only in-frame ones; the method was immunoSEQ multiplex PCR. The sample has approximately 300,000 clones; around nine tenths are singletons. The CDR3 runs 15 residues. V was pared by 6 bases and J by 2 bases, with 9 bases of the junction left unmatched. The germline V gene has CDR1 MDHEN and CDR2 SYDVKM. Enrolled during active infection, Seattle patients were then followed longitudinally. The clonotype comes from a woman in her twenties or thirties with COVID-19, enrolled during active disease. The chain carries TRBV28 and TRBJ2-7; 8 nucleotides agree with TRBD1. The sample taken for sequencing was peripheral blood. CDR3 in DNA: TGTGCCAGCAGCCCGGCACAGGGGGTCCCCTACGAGCAGTACTTC. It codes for CASSPAQGVPYEQYF.